This TCR beta chain emerged from a study of shared clonotypes between healthy human individuals. Profiled with immunoSEQ multiplex PCR; TCRdb holds only in-frame clones, not every one. There are some 2.1 million clones in the sample; around 96% occur only once, and about 1.1% lies in the top ten. J was trimmed by 0 bases and V by 6 bases; bases with no gene match: 7. The CDR3 loop spans 15 amino acids. The germline gives CDR1 MGHRA, CDR2 YSYEKL. Naive CD8 cells lacked CD45RO, underwent positive selection for CCR7 and left out terminally differentiated effector memory CD45RA+ cells. This receptor was obtained from a man aged 18-30 years in good health. The chain is built from TRBV4-1 and TRBJ2-7; 8 nucleotides agree with TRBD1. Sequencing was done on a sample of naive CD8+ T cells sorted from blood. CDR3 DNA: TGCGCCAGCAGTGCAAGAGGGACAGGCTCCTACGAGCAGTACTTC. Protein: CASSARGTGSYEQYF.